This TCR beta chain was obtained from a study of siplizumab effects on memory and regulatory T cells. General study results and limits: Significant reduction of alloreactive sequences traceable to unstimulated CD4+ memory cells was observed with siplizumab. Naive T cells were seen as more diverse than memory cells and as major alloresponse contributors. Reactions containing siplizumab showed mappable alloreactive CD4+ clones averaging roughly 66% Treg-derived, versus 25% to 30% in controls.

As to this clone: As yet, its antigen is unknown.

The germline gives CDR1 SGHAT, CDR2 FQNNGV. V was trimmed by 0 bases and J by 18 bases, leaving 12 bases between them. The CDR3 consists of 12 residues. Libraries were prepared by immunoSEQ multiplex PCR; TCRdb keeps only in-frame clonotypes and omits some of them. The repertoire holds about 110,000 clones, with roughly 89% as singletons. The chain couples TRBV11-2 to TRBJ1-6, with D tentatively TRBD1 (6 bases). This TCR derives from a human donor in good health. The sequencing input was CD4+ T cells sorted from blood. CDR3 coding DNA: TGTGCCAGCAGCTTAGATCGGGGGGCCGGCCACTTT. Translation: CASSLDRGAGHF.